The rows below give T cell receptor beta chains drawn from one sample of a study of blood T cell repertoires in COVID-19. Profiling relied on immunoSEQ multiplex PCR, and the TCRdb table lists in-frame clones only, not all of them. This table has about 210,000 clones, roughly four fifths appearing once. Specimen: peripheral blood. These receptors were taken from a middle-aged woman with acute or convalescent COVID-19. The conserved cysteine and the conserved F or W are not part of the CDR3 here. The order of the fields is CDR3 protein, clone size, CDR3 length, V gene, J gene. Where a row states a size, it is once, few, many or the class of an expanded clone; other rows omit it.

CDR3: ASSLILAGGHETQY
size: NA
length: 14
V: TRBV7-9
J: TRBJ2-5

CDR3: ASSDGSNEQF
size: NA
length: 10
V: TRBV10-1
J: TRBJ2-1

CDR3: ASSATVQGFEQY
size: NA
length: 12
V: TRBV11-1
J: TRBJ2-7

CDR3: ASSTLGKRDNEQF
size: NA
length: 13
V: TRBV27
J: TRBJ2-1

CDR3: ASSQDLGASSYEQY
size: few
length: 14
V: TRBV4-2
J: TRBJ2-7

CDR3: ASSARDKAYEQY
size: NA
length: 12
V: TRBV5-6
J: TRBJ2-7

CDR3: ASSLSGQGVYRGTGELF
size: NA
length: 17
V: TRBV5-1
J: TRBJ2-2

CDR3: SVSSLSENEQY
size: NA
length: 11
V: TRBV29-1
J: TRBJ2-7

CDR3: ASSLTWLQGNIQY
size: NA
length: 13
V: TRBV7-2
J: TRBJ2-4

CDR3: ASSQSDRHGNTIY
size: many
length: 13
V: TRBV4-1
J: TRBJ1-3

CDR3: SASEPTGPGGGYT
size: NA
length: 13
V: TRBV20-1
J: TRBJ1-2

CDR3: ASRSWGAMTDTQY
size: once
length: 13
V: TRBV2
J: TRBJ2-3

CDR3: ASGRSAEGEQF
size: few
length: 11
V: TRBV6-4
J: TRBJ2-1

CDR3: ATRGGFYNEQF
size: few
length: 11
V: TRBV6-4
J: TRBJ2-1

CDR3: ASSLVLGQGEHGYT
size: few
length: 14
V: TRBV11-2
J: TRBJ1-2

CDR3: ASSLGLAATYEQY
size: NA
length: 13
V: TRBV5-6
J: TRBJ2-7

CDR3: ASSYRMSGSGDTQY
size: NA
length: 14
V: TRBV6-5
J: TRBJ2-3

CDR3: ATAPETGRYYGYT
size: NA
length: 13
V: TRBV15
J: TRBJ1-2

CDR3: ASSEGGLAGDSNEQF
size: NA
length: 15
V: TRBV7-6
J: TRBJ2-1

CDR3: ASRRAGDTGELF
size: few
length: 12
V: TRBV6-5
J: TRBJ2-2

CDR3: ASSLIQGRGSGELF
size: NA
length: 14
V: TRBV5-5
J: TRBJ2-2

CDR3: ASSSSSPTNTGELF
size: NA
length: 14
V: TRBV11-3
J: TRBJ2-2

CDR3: ASAGGANYGYT
size: NA
length: 11
V: TRBV14
J: TRBJ1-2

CDR3: ASSQGVNAFEQF
size: NA
length: 12
V: TRBV14
J: TRBJ2-1

CDR3: ASSLETGIYEQY
size: once
length: 12
V: TRBV5-1
J: TRBJ2-7

CDR3: AWTGQAVGEQY
size: once
length: 11
V: TRBV30
J: TRBJ2-7

CDR3: ASSLYAVSRSSYNEQF
size: NA
length: 16
V: TRBV7-8
J: TRBJ2-1

CDR3: ASSSDHRGGYEQY
size: NA
length: 13
V: TRBV5-1
J: TRBJ2-7

CDR3: ASRRRQADTQY
size: NA
length: 11
V: TRBV5-8
J: TRBJ2-3

CDR3: AWNPGQGGDLNTEAF
size: NA
length: 15
V: TRBV30
J: TRBJ1-1

CDR3: ASSLPTRRAAYEQY
size: many
length: 14
V: TRBV27
J: TRBJ2-7

CDR3: ASSFYGNQPQH
size: NA
length: 11
V: TRBV27
J: TRBJ1-5

CDR3: ASSQIGGANYEQY
size: few
length: 13
V: TRBV3-1/TRBV3-2
J: TRBJ2-7

CDR3: AIKRGNTEAF
size: NA
length: 10
V: TRBV10-3
J: TRBJ1-1

CDR3: ASSEPGGWTDTQY
size: NA
length: 13
V: TRBV2
J: TRBJ2-3

CDR3: SVTGTVSYEQY
size: NA
length: 11
V: TRBV29-1
J: TRBJ2-7

CDR3: ASSLGSTGDQPQH
size: few
length: 13
V: TRBV5-6
J: TRBJ1-5

CDR3: ASSYDRGESPLH
size: NA
length: 12
V: TRBV6-6
J: TRBJ1-6

CDR3: ASSPPGSGRNEKLF
size: once
length: 14
V: TRBV18
J: TRBJ1-4

CDR3: ASSPTTGSSGELF
size: few
length: 13
V: TRBV6-2/TRBV6-3
J: TRBJ2-2

CDR3: ASIEDRGERNQPQH
size: NA
length: 14
V: TRBV10-2
J: TRBJ1-5

CDR3: ASSPQTSGKRSTDTQY
size: once
length: 16
V: TRBV7-9
J: TRBJ2-3

CDR3: ASSPRLGVFEQY
size: few
length: 12
V: TRBV7-8
J: TRBJ2-7

CDR3: AWSIDSSNEQF
size: NA
length: 11
V: TRBV30
J: TRBJ2-1

CDR3: ASSAPSSPLH
size: NA
length: 10
V: TRBV25-1
J: TRBJ1-6

CDR3: ASSTRGGLENTIY
size: NA
length: 13
V: TRBV9
J: TRBJ1-3

CDR3: ASSPPGQLSSGNTIY
size: few
length: 15
V: TRBV7-8
J: TRBJ1-3

CDR3: ASSGGSRGWDYEQY
size: NA
length: 14
V: TRBV2
J: TRBJ2-7

CDR3: ASSSDRISYEQY
size: NA
length: 12
V: TRBV11-2
J: TRBJ2-7

CDR3: ASGAGANTGELF
size: NA
length: 12
V: TRBV6-5
J: TRBJ2-2

CDR3: ASRKGQGVKDSPLH
size: NA
length: 14
V: TRBV2
J: TRBJ1-6

CDR3: ASSSFREAGVNEQF
size: NA
length: 14
V: TRBV7-8
J: TRBJ2-1

CDR3: AISSLGQGYGYT
size: NA
length: 12
V: TRBV10-3
J: TRBJ1-2